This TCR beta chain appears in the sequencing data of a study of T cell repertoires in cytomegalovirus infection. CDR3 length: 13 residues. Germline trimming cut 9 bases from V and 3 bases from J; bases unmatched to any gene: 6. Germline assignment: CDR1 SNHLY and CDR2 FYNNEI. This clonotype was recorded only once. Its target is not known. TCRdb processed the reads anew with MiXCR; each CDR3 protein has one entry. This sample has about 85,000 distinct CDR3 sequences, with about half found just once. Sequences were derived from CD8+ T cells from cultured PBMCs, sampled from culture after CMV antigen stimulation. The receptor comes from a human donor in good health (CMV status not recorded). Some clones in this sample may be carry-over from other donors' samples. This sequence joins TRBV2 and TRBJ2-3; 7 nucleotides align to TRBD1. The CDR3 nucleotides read TGTGCCAGTCCTAGGGGGCAAACAGATACGCAGTATTTT. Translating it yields CASPRGQTDTQYF.